Listed below are T cell receptor beta chains from one sample, sequenced in a study of beta chain features in type 1 diabetes. The table came from immunoSEQ multiplex PCR; TCRdb's copy has only in-frame clones and leaves some out. In the table there are 630,000 or so clones, over 12% of which are singletons. The sample comprised naive CD4+ T cells from blood. The receptors originated from a young man with type 1 diabetes. Each CDR3 is given with its conserved first and last residue.

j_call	v_call	cdr3_length	cdr3_aa
TRBJ1-4	TRBV30	11	CAWSAAGKLFF
TRBJ2-3	TRBV7-2	15	CASSLASLASDTQYF
TRBJ2-2	TRBV7-9	17	CASSGPIARRDTGELFF
TRBJ2-7	TRBV7-9	15	CASSSWDRGTYEQYF
TRBJ2-1	TRBV4-1	16	CASSPRTSGDYNEQFF
TRBJ2-2	TRBV4-2	18	CASSQDHLAGVYGGELFF
TRBJ1-1	TRBV28	14	CASSRTAANTEAFF
TRBJ2-3	TRBV7-9	14	CASSSKGSTDTQYF
TRBJ2-2	TRBV23-1	18	CASSQGDREFANTGELFF
TRBJ2-2	TRBV28	15	CASSLYGGPTGELFF
TRBJ1-1	TRBV25-1	13	CASSEQPGTEAFF
TRBJ2-3	TRBV29-1	13	CSVTGTITDTQYF
TRBJ2-3	TRBV7-2	13	CASSFYRPDTQYF
TRBJ1-1	TRBV27	16	CASSRGEGRGNTEAFF
TRBJ1-2	TRBV30	13	CAWGTEGSYGYTF
TRBJ2-2	TRBV5-1	16	CASSFDLAGVTGELFF
TRBJ2-3	TRBV9	13	CASSYTLTDTQYF
TRBJ1-1	TRBV4-2	15	CASSQEEGSSTEAFF
TRBJ1-4	TRBV15	14	CATSSGQGMEKLFF
TRBJ1-4	TRBV30	18	CAWRGGQGIGESNEKLFF
TRBJ2-3	TRBV13	22	CASSLKQQAFSRSGGATDTQYF
TRBJ2-7	TRBV7-9	14	CASISTEQPYEQYF
TRBJ2-3	TRBV7-9	14	CASRSSGSTDTQYF
TRBJ2-5	TRBV12-5	12	CASGRAGETQYF
TRBJ2-7	TRBV30	12	CAWTGSAYEQYF
TRBJ2-7	TRBV28	15	CASSFPRQGAHEQYF
TRBJ1-4	TRBV30	13	CAWREPGQVKLFF
TRBJ1-3	TRBV29-1	14	CSVGFPSSGNTIYF
TRBJ2-1	TRBV4-3	18	CASSQAGLAGGHNNEQFF
TRBJ2-3	TRBV7-3	15	CASSFGGAGTDTQYF
TRBJ2-5	TRBV5-4	15	CASSLGAEGQETQYF
TRBJ1-1	TRBV5-6	17	CASSLRRGLRGSAEAFF
TRBJ1-6	TRBV14	14	CASSDRGPGSPLHF
TRBJ2-3	TRBV4-2	18	CASSQDLVREDSTDTQYF
TRBJ1-5	TRBV9	17	CASSPTAGTYLGQPQHF
TRBJ1-5	TRBV29-1	13	CSVGTGDGQPQHF
TRBJ2-3	TRBV29-1	17	CSVGTRLAVLRTDTQYF
TRBJ1-2	TRBV5-4	13	CASSSTGSYGYTF
TRBJ2-3	TRBV28	14	CASSPTHWADTQYF
TRBJ2-1	TRBV9	14	CASSVGDRPGEQFF
TRBJ2-6	TRBV11-2	16	CASSLDSHSGANVLTF
TRBJ1-6	TRBV25-1	13	CASSESPDSPLHF
TRBJ2-7	TRBV7-9	15	CASSPGQGSAYEQYF
TRBJ1-2	TRBV5-1	16	CASSATGTGTNYGYTF
TRBJ1-4	TRBV4-2	14	CASSPAGAGEKLFF
TRBJ2-5	TRBV7-7	13	CASSRQGGETQYF
TRBJ2-1	TRBV29-1	15	CSVGVGQGSYNEQFF
TRBJ1-2	TRBV7-3	13	CASSPGPNYGYTF
TRBJ2-5	TRBV11-3	13	CASSLASQETQYF
TRBJ1-1	TRBV7-9	15	CASSLGRTENTEAFF
TRBJ2-7	TRBV29-1	11	CSVRVGDEQYF
TRBJ2-3	TRBV20-1	11	CSAPNVATQYF
TRBJ2-3	TRBV5-1	13	CASSVSSTDTQYF
TRBJ1-6	TRBV6-6	14	CASRNRGRNSPLHF